The T cell receptor (beta chain) described here comes from a study of shared clonotypes between healthy human individuals. Libraries were prepared by immunoSEQ multiplex PCR; TCRdb keeps only in-frame clonotypes and omits some of them. The table includes about 2.4 million clones, 80% to 95% detected once. V was shortened by 1 base and J by 2 bases, with 8 bases between the two germline ends. From germline, CDR1 is KGHSH and CDR2 LQKENI. This CDR3 region has 14 residues. Points from the study as a whole: Larger estimated richness was generally recorded for naive subsets relative to memory subsets. Some clonotypes were shared by all four sorted-subset donors, while others were not shared. The non-shared ones had lower generation probabilities than the shared ones. A few donors had around 5% of their naive CD4 clonotypes in common.

Details on this clone: Its antigen remains unknown. Additional DNA sequences in this sample encode the identical CDR3.

The receptor was isolated from a young man in good health. Some clones in this sample may be carry-over from other donors' samples. The rearrangement links TRBV18 to TRBJ2-5, with a tentative D call TRBD1 (6 bases). The sequencing sample was made of naive CD4+ T cells from PBMCs. Subset of the sample: CD45RA+ positively selected. The CDR3 coding sequence is TGTGCCAGCTCACCACAGACAGGACAAGAGACCCAGTACTTC. Translated: CASSPQTGQETQYF. Together with reference TRBV18 and TRBJ2-5, the CDR3 gives the full variable domain: NAGVMQNPRHLVRRRGQEARLRCSPMKGHSHVYWYRQLPEEGLKFMVYLQKENIIDESGMPKERFSAEFPKEGPSILRIQQVVRGDSAAYFCASSPQTGQETQYFGPGTRLLVL.